The clone carrying this T cell receptor (beta chain) occurred a few times. PCR used 60 Vbeta primers and 13 Jbeta primers. Clones were sequenced by immunoSEQ multiplex PCR, and TCRdb holds only the in-frame ones, with some missing. The table lists more than 90,000 clones, around 64% of them singletons, with 2% to 2.5% in the top ten. The data stem from a study of cytomegalovirus exposure and HLA in healthy donors. The CDR3 contains 16 residues. Germline assignment: CDR1 SGHRS and CDR2 YFSETQ. V gave up 4 bases and J gave up 4 bases; unmatched junction bases: 6. This chain uses TRBV5-1 with TRBJ2-2, with 11 nucleotides matching TRBD2. The origin of this receptor is a woman between 25 and 40 years old in good health and CMV-seronegative. The sequencing input was PBMCs. The CDR3 region is CASSPIAGGPTGELFF. In DNA form, the CDR3 reads TGCGCCAGCAGCCCTATAGCGGGAGGGCCCACCGGGGAGCTGTTTTTT.